These 20 T cell receptor beta chains were sequenced from one sample in a study of cytomegalovirus exposure and HLA in healthy donors. The data were produced by immunoSEQ multiplex PCR, yet TCRdb's version contains in-frame clones alone and is incomplete. The sample consists of approximately 230,000 clones, roughly 87% of them appearing once. The sequencing sample was made of PBMCs. These receptors originate from a man younger than 30 in good health and CMV-seropositive.

This chain uses TRBV27 with TRBJ2-7, with TRBD1 as a possible D gene (6 bases). This CDR3 has 14 residues. Germline assignment: CDR1 MNHEY and CDR2 SMNVEV (reference sequence). With 6 bases removed from V and 3 bases from J, the gap between germline ends came to 15 bases. The CDR3 loop is CASSRGLAFYEQYF. CDR3 coding DNA: TGTGCCAGCAGCAGGGGCCTTGCCTTCTACGAGCAGTACTTC.

The CDR3 nucleotides are TGTGCCAGCAGAGAACAGGGGCCCTACAATGAGCAGTTCTTC. This encodes CASREQGPYNEQFF. The chain combines TRBV25-1 with TRBJ2-1; 7 bases are shared with TRBD1. There are 14 residues in the CDR3. J gave up 2 bases and V 6 bases, and 4 bases lay outside the gene matches. Germline values: CDR1 MGHDK, CDR2 SYGVNS.

The rearrangement uses TRBV6-1 and TRBJ1-4, with 9 bases fitting TRBD1. Trimming removed 7 bases from V and 11 bases from J; junction bases left unmatched: 2. Germline lookup yields CDR1 MNHNS and CDR2 SASEGT. The CDR3 extends over 11 amino acids. The CDR3 DNA is TGTGCCAGCACCGGACAGGGGAAACTGTTTTTT. As protein: CASTGQGKLFF.

V is TRBV30 and J is TRBJ2-3; D is perhaps TRBD1 (5 bases). The CDR3 runs to 16 residues. V was pared by 0 bases and J by 3 bases, with 16 bases between. Germline V CDR1 and CDR2: GTSNPN, SVGIG (reference sequence). CDR3 coding DNA: TGTGCCTGGAGTGTAGGAAGGGGAATCGGGACAGATACGCAGTATTTT. This encodes CAWSVGRGIGTDTQYF.

V is TRBV5-4 and J is TRBJ2-1; 13 bases match TRBD2. V shed 3 bases, J shed 7 bases, and the junction held 7 bases outside the gene matches. This CDR3 region has 16 residues. In germline, CDR1 is SGHNT, CDR2 YYREEE (reference sequence). The CDR3 here is CASSSSLAGGPNEQFF. Written as DNA, the CDR3 is TGTGCCAGCAGCTCATCACTAGCGGGAGGGCCGAATGAGCAGTTCTTC.

This clone has only one observation. The V call is TRBV5-1, the J call TRBJ2-3; D not certain. The ends were cut back, 7 bases at V and 0 bases at J, with 15 bases in the middle. CDR1 SGHRS and CDR2 YFSETQ come from the germline V gene. The CDR3 sequence is 15 residues long. The CDR3 here is CASANGPASTDTQYF. The CDR3 DNA reads as TGCGCCAGCGCGAATGGTCCTGCCAGCACAGATACGCAGTATTTT. Full variable domain (missing parts from reference TRBV5-1 and TRBJ2-3): KAGVTQTPRYLIKTRGQQVTLSCSPISGHRSVSWYQQTPGQGLQFLFEYFSETQRNKGNFPGRFSGRQFSNSRSEMNVSTLELGDSALYLCASANGPASTDTQYFGPGTRLTVL.

The chain employs TRBV12-5 and TRBJ2-1; 7 bases are a match to TRBD2. Looked up from germline, CDR1 is LGHNT and CDR2 is FRNRAP. Unmatched junction bases numbered 6, after V lost 0 bases and J lost 4 bases. The CDR3 contains 16 residues. CDR3 sequence reads: CASGLVRSSGYNEQFF. The CDR3 nucleotides read TGTGCTAGTGGTTTGGTACGGTCTAGCGGTTACAATGAGCAGTTCTTC.

This chain uses TRBV2 with TRBJ2-5; D gene uncertain. The V end was cut by 7 bases, the J end by 0 bases, with 15 bases between. Germline V gene lookup returns CDR1 SNHLY and CDR2 FYNNEI. The CDR3 runs to 15 residues. The CDR3 spells CASKGSDQYQETQYF. Written as DNA, the CDR3 is TGTGCCAGCAAAGGATCAGATCAGTACCAAGAGACCCAGTACTTC.

The gene calls are TRBV4-1 and TRBJ1-4; tentative D call: TRBD1 (6 bases). Trimming took 2 bases from V and 8 from J, leaving 24 bases between them. CDR1 is MGHRA, CDR2 YSYEKL, per germline. The CDR3 consists of 18 residues. Here the CDR3 reads CASSQKNVNGGGNEKLFF. The DNA of the CDR3 is TGCGCCAGCAGCCAAAAGAATGTCAACGGAGGGGGAAACGAAAAACTGTTTTTT.

There are a few counts of this clone. The CDR3 region is CASSLGDRGYEQYF. CDR3 coding DNA: TGTGCCAGCAGCTTAGGGGACAGGGGTTACGAGCAGTACTTC. This chain joins TRBV7-9 and TRBJ2-7, with TRBD1 matching 10 bases. Germline CDR1 reads SEHNR; CDR2 reads FQNEAQ (reference sequence). The ends lost 1 base at V and 4 bases at J; junction bases unmatched: 1. The CDR3 runs 14 residues. Together with reference TRBV7-9 and TRBJ2-7, the CDR3 gives the full variable domain: DTGVSQNPRHKITKRGQNVTFRCDPISEHNRLYWYRQTLGQGPEFLTYFQNEAQLEKSRLLSDRFSAERPKGSFSTLEIQRTEQGDSAMYLCASSLGDRGYEQYFGPGTRLTVT.

J is TRBJ2-7 and V is TRBV15; D may be TRBD1 (6 bases). The V end was cut by 0 bases, the J end by 0 bases, with 12 bases between. The CDR3 runs 16 residues. Germline V CDR1 and CDR2: LNHNV, YYDKDF (reference sequence). This CDR3 reads CATSREGQGSSYEQYF. The CDR3 coding sequence is TGTGCCACCAGCAGAGAAGGGCAGGGGTCCTCCTACGAGCAGTACTTC.

Only one count was recorded for this clone. This rearrangement joins TRBV11-2 to TRBJ2-7; TRBD1 might be the D (6 bases). The CDR3 is 15 amino acids. Trimming cost V 3 bases and J 0 bases, with 12 bases left between them. Looked up from germline, CDR1 is SGHAT and CDR2 is FQNNGV. In DNA, the CDR3 is TGTGCCAGCAGCTTGGGTAGGGGGAGCTCCTACGAGCAGTACTTC. This translates into CASSLGRGSSYEQYF.

This sequence joins TRBV5-6 and TRBJ2-6; D remains ambiguous. Germline V lookup: CDR1 SGHDT, CDR2 YYEEEE. V was trimmed by 4 bases and J by 0 bases, leaving 11 bases between them. The CDR3 consists of 16 residues. This CDR3 is CASSLTKSSGANVLTF. Written as DNA, the CDR3 is TGTGCCAGCAGCCTAACCAAGAGCTCTGGGGCCAACGTCCTGACTTTC.

V and J are TRBV27 and TRBJ2-5; unclear D gene. Germline CDR1 MNHEY, CDR2 SMNVEV (reference sequence). The CDR3 has 16 residues. Trimming removed 2 bases at V and 0 bases at J, with 13 bases between. CDR3 in amino acids: CASSLGSGDYQETQYF. Here the CDR3 DNA reads TGTGCCAGCAGTTTAGGGTCAGGAGATTACCAAGAGACCCAGTACTTC.

This rearrangement joins TRBV5-4 to TRBJ2-5; 9 bases line up with TRBD2. Germline V gene sequence: CDR1 SGHNT, CDR2 YYREEE (reference sequence). Trimming removed 4 bases from V and 5 bases from J; junction bases left unmatched: 6. The CDR3 has 14 residues. CDR3: CASSRREGLETQYF. CDR3 sequence (DNA): TGTGCCAGCAGCAGGCGGGAGGGCCTGGAGACCCAGTACTTC.

This clone has just one count. CDR3 residues: CASSAGQDYEQYF. The CDR3 bases are TGTGCCAGCAGTGCGGGACAGGACTACGAGCAGTACTTC. This chain joins TRBV2 and TRBJ2-7; TRBD1 matches 8 bases. This CDR3 region has 13 residues. CDR1 is SNHLY and CDR2 is FYNNEI in the germline V gene. With 4 bases clipped from V and 3 bases from J, the junction kept 2 bases outside the gene matches.

The chain couples TRBV7-9 to TRBJ1-4; D is unclear. The V gene's germline CDR1 is SEHNR and CDR2 FQNEAQ (reference sequence). V was trimmed by 4 bases and J by 7 bases, leaving 16 bases between them. There are 15 residues in the CDR3. The CDR3 loop reads CASSSDPGGSEKLFF. The CDR3 DNA follows: TGTGCCAGCAGCTCGGACCCCGGTGGGAGTGAAAAACTGTTTTTT.

The chain couples TRBV4-2 to TRBJ2-1; 8 bases align to TRBD2. The CDR3 covers 16 residues. Trimming at V came to 1 base and at J to 4 bases, leaving 6 bases not matched to a gene. Germline V gene sequence: CDR1 LGHNA, CDR2 YNFKEQ. CDR3 DNA: TGTGCCAGCAGCCAAGTGGCGGCGGGAGGTTACAATGAGCAGTTCTTC. It translates to CASSQVAAGGYNEQFF.

A few counts support this clone. The V call is TRBV9, the J call TRBJ2-7; TRBD1 agrees at 8 bases. The trim removed 4 bases at V and 0 bases at J, leaving 6 bases unmatched. Germline V CDR1 and CDR2: SGDLS, YYNGEE. The CDR3 is 15 residues long. CDR3 protein: CASSPGTGSSYEQYF. The CDR3 nucleotides read TGTGCCAGCAGCCCGGGGACAGGTTCCTCCTACGAGCAGTACTTC.

This chain joins TRBV2 and TRBJ1-5, with 9 bases fitting TRBD1. The CDR3 runs to 15 residues. CDR1 SNHLY and CDR2 FYNNEI come from the germline V gene. V lost 2 bases, J lost 2 bases, and 1 base stayed unmatched. As DNA, the CDR3 is TGTGCCAGCAGTGAACACAGGGGGCGCAATCAGCCCCAGCATTTT. Translating it yields CASSEHRGRNQPQHF.